Listed here are 2 T cell receptor beta chains from one sample, sequenced in a study of OX40 agonist ivuxolimab in advanced cancers. Profiled with immunoSEQ multiplex PCR; TCRdb holds only in-frame clones, not every one. The sample shows 130,000 or so clones, about 93% of them seen only once. The source material was CD4+ or CD8+ T cells sorted from blood, sampled in a trial of the OX40 agonist ivuxolimab. The receptors derive from an adult with an advanced solid tumor such as melanoma, head and neck, liver or kidney cancer.

The chain uses TRBV6-1 and TRBJ1-6; 7 positions match TRBD1. Germline CDR1 is MNHNS and CDR2 is SASEGT. The ends lost 6 bases at V and 8 bases at J; junction bases unmatched: 4. The CDR3 is 13 amino acids. CDR3 bases: TGTGCCAGCAGCGAAACAGGGGATTCACCCCTCCACTTT. This sequence encodes CASSETGDSPLHF.

Notes on this clone: The sample carries other DNA sequences with the same CDR3. The chain combines TRBV28 with TRBJ2-2; D is unclear. V was cut by 4 bases and J by 3 bases, with 6 bases left in between. The CDR3 is 13 amino acids. Germline CDR1 MDHEN, CDR2 SYDVKM. The CDR3 spells CASSSGYTGELFF. CDR3 DNA sequence: TGTGCCAGCAGTTCAGGATACACCGGGGAGCTGTTTTTT.